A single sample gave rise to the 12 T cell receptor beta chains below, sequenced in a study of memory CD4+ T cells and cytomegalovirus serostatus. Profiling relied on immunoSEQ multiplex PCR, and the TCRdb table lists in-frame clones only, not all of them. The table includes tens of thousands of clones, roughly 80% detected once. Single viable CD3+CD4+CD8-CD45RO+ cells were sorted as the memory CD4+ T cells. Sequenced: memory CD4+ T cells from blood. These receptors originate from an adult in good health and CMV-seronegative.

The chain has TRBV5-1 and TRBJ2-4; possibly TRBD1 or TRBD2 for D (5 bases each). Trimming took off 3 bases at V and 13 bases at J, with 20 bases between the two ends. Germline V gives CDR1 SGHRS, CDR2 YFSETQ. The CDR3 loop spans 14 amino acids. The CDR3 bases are TGCGCCAGCAGCTCCACCGGGACCTTAGATGGGCAGTACTTC. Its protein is CASSSTGTLDGQYF. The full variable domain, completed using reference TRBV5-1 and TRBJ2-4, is KAGVTQTPRYLIKTRGQQVTLSCSPISGHRSVSWYQQTPGQGLQFLFEYFSETQRNKGNFPGRFSGRQFSNSRSEMNVSTLELGDSALYLCASSSTGTLDGQYFGAGTRLSVL.

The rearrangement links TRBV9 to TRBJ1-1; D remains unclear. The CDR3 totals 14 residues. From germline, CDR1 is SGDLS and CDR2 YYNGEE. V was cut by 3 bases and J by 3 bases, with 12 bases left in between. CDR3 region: CASSAPAGDTEAFF. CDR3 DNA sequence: TGTGCCAGCAGCGCCCCGGCAGGAGACACTGAAGCTTTCTTT.

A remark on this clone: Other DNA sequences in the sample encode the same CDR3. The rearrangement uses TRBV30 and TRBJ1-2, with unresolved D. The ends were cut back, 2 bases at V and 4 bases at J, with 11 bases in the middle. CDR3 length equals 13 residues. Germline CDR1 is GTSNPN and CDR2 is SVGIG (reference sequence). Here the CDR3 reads CAWSPGLSYGYTF. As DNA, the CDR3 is TGTGCCTGGAGTCCAGGATTGAGCTATGGCTACACCTTC.

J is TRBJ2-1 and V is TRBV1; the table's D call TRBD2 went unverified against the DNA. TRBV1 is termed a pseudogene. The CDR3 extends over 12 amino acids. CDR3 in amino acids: CTSREKRDEQFF. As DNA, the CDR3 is TGCACCAGCAGGGAAAAGCGGGATGAGCAGTTCTTC.

CDR3: CASSPGGVGTQYF. CDR3 in DNA: TGTGCCAGCTCCCCGGGGGGGGTCGGAACCCAGTACTTC. This chain connects TRBV5-6 to TRBJ2-5; TRBD2 matches 8 bases. J lost 8 bases, V lost 7 bases, and 10 bases had no gene match. The CDR3 consists of 13 residues. CDR1 is SGHDT, CDR2 YYEEEE, per germline.

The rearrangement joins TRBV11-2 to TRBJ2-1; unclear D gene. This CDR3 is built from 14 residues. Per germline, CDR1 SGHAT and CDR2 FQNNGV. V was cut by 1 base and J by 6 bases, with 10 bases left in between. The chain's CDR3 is CASSLVVGRNEQFF. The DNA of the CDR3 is TGTGCCAGCAGCTTAGTGGTTGGACGCAATGAGCAGTTCTTC.

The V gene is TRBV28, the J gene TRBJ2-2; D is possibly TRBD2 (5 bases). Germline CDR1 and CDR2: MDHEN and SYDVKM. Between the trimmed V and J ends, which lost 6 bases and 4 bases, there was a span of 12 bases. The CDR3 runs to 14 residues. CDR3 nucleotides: TGTGCCAGCAGCACGCTAGCAGGCACCGGGGAGCTGTTTTTT. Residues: CASSTLAGTGELFF. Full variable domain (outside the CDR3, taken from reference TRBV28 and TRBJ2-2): DVKVTQSSRYLVKRTGEKVFLECVQDMDHENMFWYRQDPGLGLRLIYFSYDVKMKEKGDIPEGYSVSREKKERFSLILESASTNQTSMYLCASSTLAGTGELFFGEGSRLTVL.

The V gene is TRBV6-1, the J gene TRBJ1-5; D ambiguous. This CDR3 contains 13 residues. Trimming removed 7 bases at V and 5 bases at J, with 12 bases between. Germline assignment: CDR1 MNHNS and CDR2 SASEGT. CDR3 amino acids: CASNPLGDQPQHF. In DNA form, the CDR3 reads TGTGCCAGCAATCCCCTCGGGGATCAGCCCCAGCATTTT.

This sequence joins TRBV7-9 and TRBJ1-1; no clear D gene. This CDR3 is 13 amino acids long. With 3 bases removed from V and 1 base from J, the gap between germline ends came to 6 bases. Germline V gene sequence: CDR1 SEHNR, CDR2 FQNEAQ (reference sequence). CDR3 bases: TGTGCCAGCAGCTTCCAGCAGAACACTGAAGCTTTCTTT. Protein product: CASSFQQNTEAFF. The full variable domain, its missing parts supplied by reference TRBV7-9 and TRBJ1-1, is DTGVSQNPRHKITKRGQNVTFRCDPISEHNRLYWYRQTLGQGPEFLTYFQNEAQLEKSRLLSDRFSAERPKGSFSTLEIQRTEQGDSAMYLCASSFQQNTEAFFGQGTRLTVV.

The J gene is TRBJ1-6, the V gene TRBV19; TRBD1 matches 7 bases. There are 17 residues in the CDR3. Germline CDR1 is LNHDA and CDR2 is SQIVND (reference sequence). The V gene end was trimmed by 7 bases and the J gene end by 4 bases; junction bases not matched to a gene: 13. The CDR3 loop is CASNAPPGQKYNSPLHF. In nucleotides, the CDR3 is TGTGCCAGTAATGCCCCTCCGGGACAGAAATATAATTCACCCCTCCACTTT.

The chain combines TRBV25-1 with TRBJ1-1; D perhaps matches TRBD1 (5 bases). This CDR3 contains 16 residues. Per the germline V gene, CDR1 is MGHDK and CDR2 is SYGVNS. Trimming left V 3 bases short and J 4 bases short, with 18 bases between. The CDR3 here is CASSEVRGTSLTEAFF. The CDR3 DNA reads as TGTGCCAGCAGTGAGGTTAGGGGAACTAGTCTCACTGAAGCTTTCTTT.

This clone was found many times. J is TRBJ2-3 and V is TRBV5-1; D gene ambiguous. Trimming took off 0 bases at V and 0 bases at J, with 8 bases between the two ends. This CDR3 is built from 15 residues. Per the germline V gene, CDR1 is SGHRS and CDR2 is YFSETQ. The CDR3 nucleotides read TGCGCCAGCAGCTTGGCGCGGATAAGCACAGATACGCAGTATTTT. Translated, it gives CASSLARISTDTQYF.